The clone carrying this TCR beta chain appeared once. The target antigen is unknown. The repertoire was sequenced with immunoSEQ multiplex PCR; TCRdb's copy has only in-frame clones and lacks some. Among 110,000 to 150,000 clones listed, approximately 93% were seen once. The entry originates in a study of T cell responses to AZD1222 COVID-19 vaccine. The CDR3 contains 13 residues. Trimming left V 4 bases short and J 4 bases short, with 10 bases between. Looked up from germline, CDR1 is SGHKS and CDR2 is YYEKEE (reference sequence). Whole-study results and caveats: Donors skewed white British and female; clonal diversity was possibly underestimated.

The source material was peripheral blood, sampled after recovery from COVID-19. The origin of this receptor is an adult who had recovered from COVID-19. The chain employs TRBV5-5 and TRBJ2-3; D uncertain. CDR3: CASSPRAADTQYF. DNA for the CDR3: TGTGCCAGCAGCCCGCGTGCGGCAGATACGCAGTATTTT.